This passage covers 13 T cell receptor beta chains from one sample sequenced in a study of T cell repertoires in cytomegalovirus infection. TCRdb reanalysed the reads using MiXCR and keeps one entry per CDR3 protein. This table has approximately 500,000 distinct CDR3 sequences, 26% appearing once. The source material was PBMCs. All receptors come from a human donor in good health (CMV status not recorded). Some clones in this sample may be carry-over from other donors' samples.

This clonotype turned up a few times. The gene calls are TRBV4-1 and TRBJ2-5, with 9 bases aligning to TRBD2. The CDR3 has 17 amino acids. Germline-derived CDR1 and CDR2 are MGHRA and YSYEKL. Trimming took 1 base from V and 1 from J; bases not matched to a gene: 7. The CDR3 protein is CASSQAPPSGTQETQYF. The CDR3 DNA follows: TGCGCCAGCAGCCAAGCTCCCCCTAGCGGGACCCAAGAGACCCAGTACTTC.

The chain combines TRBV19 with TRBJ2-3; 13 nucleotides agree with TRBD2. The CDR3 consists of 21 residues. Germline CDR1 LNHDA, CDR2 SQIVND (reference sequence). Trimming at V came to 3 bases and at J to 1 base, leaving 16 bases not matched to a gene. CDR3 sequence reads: CASSIGRGLAGVKLGTDTQYF. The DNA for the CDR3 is TGTGCCAGTAGTATTGGCCGTGGACTAGCGGGAGTAAAGTTGGGCACAGATACGCAGTATTTT.

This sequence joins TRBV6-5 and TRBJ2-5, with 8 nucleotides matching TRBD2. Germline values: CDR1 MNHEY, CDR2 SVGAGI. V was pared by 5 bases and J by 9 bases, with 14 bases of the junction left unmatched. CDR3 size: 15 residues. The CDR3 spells CASSQRGGIGSAQYF. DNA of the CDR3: TGTGCCAGCAGTCAACGGGGGGGGATCGGATCGGCCCAGTACTTC.

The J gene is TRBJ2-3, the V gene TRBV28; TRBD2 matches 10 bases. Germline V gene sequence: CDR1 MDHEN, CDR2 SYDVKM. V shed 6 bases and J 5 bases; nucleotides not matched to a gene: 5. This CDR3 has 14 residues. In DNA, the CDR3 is TGTGCCAGCAGGGCTAGCGGGAGTATAGATACGCAGTATTTT. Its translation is CASRASGSIDTQYF.

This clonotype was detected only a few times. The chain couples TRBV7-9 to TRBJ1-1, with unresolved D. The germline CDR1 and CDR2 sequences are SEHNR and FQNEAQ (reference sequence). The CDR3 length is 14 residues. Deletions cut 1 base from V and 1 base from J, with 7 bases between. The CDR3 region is CASSLEEPNTEAFF. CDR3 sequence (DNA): TGTGCCAGCAGCTTAGAGGAGCCGAACACTGAAGCTTTCTTT.

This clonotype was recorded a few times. CDR3 nucleotide sequence: TGTGCCAGTAGTATGGAGGGACAGGGGACCTATGGCTACACCTTC. It encodes CASSMEGQGTYGYTF. The chain joins TRBV19 to TRBJ1-2; TRBD1 matches at 10 bases. CDR1 and CDR2 (germline): LNHDA, SQIVND (reference sequence). The junction had 5 bases not matched to a gene; V was cut back by 3 bases and J by 4 bases. The CDR3 consists of 15 residues. Looking up the rest from reference TRBV19 and TRBJ1-2 gives the full variable domain: DGGITQSPKYLFRKEGQNVTLSCEQNLNHDAMYWYRQDPGQGLRLIYYSQIVNDFQKGDIAEGYSVSREKKESFPLTVTSAQKNPTAFYLCASSMEGQGTYGYTFGSGTRLTVV.

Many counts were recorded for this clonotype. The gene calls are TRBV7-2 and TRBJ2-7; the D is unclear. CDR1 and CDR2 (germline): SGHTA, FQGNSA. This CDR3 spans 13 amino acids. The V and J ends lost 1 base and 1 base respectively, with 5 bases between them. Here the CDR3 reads CASSLVPSYEQYV. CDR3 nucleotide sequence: TGTGCCAGCAGCTTAGTGCCGTCCTACGAGCAGTACGTC.

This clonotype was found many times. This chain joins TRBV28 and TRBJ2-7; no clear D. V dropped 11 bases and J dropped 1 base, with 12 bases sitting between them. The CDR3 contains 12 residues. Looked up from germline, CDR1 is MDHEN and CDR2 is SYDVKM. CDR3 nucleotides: TGTGCCGTTACGGCAGGATCCTACGAGCAGTACTTC. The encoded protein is CAVTAGSYEQYF. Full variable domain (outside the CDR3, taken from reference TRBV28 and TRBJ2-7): DVKVTQSSRYLVKRTGEKVFLECVQDMDHENMFWYRQDPGLGLRLIYFSYDVKMKEKGDIPEGYSVSREKKERFSLILESASTNQTSMYLCAVTAGSYEQYFGPGTRLTVT.

The CDR3 DNA reads TGTGCCAGCATCCTCTACACCGGGGAGCTGTTTTTT. Protein sequence: CASILYTGELFF. This chain joins TRBV12-3 or TRBV12-4 and TRBJ2-2; D remains unclear. The CDR3 totals 12 residues. Trimming stripped 7 bases from V and 3 bases from J, with 6 bases between.

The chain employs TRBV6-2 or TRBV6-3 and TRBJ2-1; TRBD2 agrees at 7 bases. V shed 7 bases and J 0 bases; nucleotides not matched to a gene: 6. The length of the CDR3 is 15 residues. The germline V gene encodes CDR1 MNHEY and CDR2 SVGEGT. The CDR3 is CASTGASGSYNEQFF. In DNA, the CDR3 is TGTGCCAGCACGGGCGCTAGCGGCTCCTACAATGAGCAGTTCTTC.

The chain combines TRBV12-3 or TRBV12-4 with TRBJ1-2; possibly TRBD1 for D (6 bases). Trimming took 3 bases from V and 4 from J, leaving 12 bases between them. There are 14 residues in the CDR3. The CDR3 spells CASSFVGGPYGYTF. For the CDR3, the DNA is TGTGCCAGCAGTTTTGTCGGGGGGCCCTATGGCTACACCTTC.

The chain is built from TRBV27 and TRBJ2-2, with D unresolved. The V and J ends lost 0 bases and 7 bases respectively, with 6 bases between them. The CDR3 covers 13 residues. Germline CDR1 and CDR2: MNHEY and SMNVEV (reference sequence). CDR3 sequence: CASSLSDYGELFF. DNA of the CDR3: TGTGCCAGCAGTTTATCGGATTACGGGGAGCTGTTTTTT.

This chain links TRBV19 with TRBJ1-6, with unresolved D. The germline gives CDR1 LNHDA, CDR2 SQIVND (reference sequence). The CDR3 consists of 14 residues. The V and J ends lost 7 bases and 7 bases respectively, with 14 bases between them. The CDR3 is CASMAGRRNSPLHF. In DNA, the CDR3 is TGTGCCAGTATGGCCGGTCGGAGAAATTCACCCCTCCACTTT. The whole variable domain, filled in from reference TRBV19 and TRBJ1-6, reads DGGITQSPKYLFRKEGQNVTLSCEQNLNHDAMYWYRQDPGQGLRLIYYSQIVNDFQKGDIAEGYSVSREKKESFPLTVTSAQKNPTAFYLCASMAGRRNSPLHFGNGTRLTVT.